The sample holds a few counts of the clone carrying this T cell receptor (beta chain). The CDR3 has 13 residues. V lost 8 bases and J 7 bases, leaving 12 bases between the germline ends. Germline V gives CDR1 SNHLY, CDR2 FYNNEI. These data originate in a study of blood T cell repertoires in COVID-19. Overall study context: Some COVID-19 samples were acute and others convalescent; all came from the United States, Italy and Spain. The cDNA or gDNA used as material had been derived from T cells, B-cell-depleted T cells, or PBMCs.

In the study's own analysis: Scientists estimated how many nucleated cells there were by amplifying reference gene primers. The method was immunoSEQ multiplex PCR; TCRdb's version includes in-frame clones alone and lacks a portion of them. That table supplies the V and J calls and clone size; D and trimming were determined from the DNA. The sample carries about 110,000 clones, about two thirds recorded once. V gene TRBV2 combines with J gene TRBJ1-6; the D gene is possibly TRBD1 (6 bases). Input material: peripheral blood. The TCR comes from a human donor with acute or convalescent COVID-19. The donor label of this sample is uncertain. The CDR3 DNA is TGTGCCAGCCAAACAGGGAGCAATTCACCCCTCCACTTT. It yields the protein CASQTGSNSPLHF.